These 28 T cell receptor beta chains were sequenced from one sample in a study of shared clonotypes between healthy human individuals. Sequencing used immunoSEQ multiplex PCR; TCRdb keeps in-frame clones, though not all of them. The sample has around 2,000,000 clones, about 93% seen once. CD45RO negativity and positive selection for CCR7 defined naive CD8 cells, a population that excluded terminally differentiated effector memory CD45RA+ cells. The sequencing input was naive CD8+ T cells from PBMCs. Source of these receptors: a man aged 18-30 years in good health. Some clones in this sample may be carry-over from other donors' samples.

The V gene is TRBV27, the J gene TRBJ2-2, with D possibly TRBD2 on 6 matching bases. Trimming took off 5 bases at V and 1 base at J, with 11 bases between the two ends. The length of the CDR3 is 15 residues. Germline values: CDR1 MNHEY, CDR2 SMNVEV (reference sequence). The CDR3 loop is CASSLMGGNTGELFF. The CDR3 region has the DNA TGTGCCAGCAGTCTCATGGGGGGGAACACCGGGGAGCTGTTTTTT.

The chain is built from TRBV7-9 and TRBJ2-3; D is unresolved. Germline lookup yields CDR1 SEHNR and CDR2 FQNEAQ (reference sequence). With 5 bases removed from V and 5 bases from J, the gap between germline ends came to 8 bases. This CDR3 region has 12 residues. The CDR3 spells CASSGRVDTQYF. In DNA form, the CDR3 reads TGTGCCAGCAGCGGAAGAGTAGATACGCAGTATTTT.

CDR3 region: CASSDSRESGFHEQYF. DNA of the CDR3: TGTGCCAGCAGCGACTCCCGGGAGAGCGGTTTCCACGAGCAGTACTTC. The chain is built from TRBV9 and TRBJ2-7; a possible D gene is TRBD2 (6 bases). V lost 3 bases and J lost 5, with 21 bases in between. CDR3 length: 16 amino acids. Germline CDR1 SGDLS, CDR2 YYNGEE.

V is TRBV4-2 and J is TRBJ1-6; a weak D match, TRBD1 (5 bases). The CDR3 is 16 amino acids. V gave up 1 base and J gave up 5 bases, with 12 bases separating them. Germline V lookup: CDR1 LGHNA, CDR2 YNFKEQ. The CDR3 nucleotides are TGTGCCAGCAGCCAAGTGATTGGACACAATAATTCACCCCTCCACTTT. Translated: CASSQVIGHNNSPLHF.

CDR3 DNA sequence: TGTGCCACCAGCAGAGCATCGGCCAATCAGCCCCAGCATTTT. Translating it yields CATSRASANQPQHF. V usage is TRBV15 and J usage is TRBJ1-5; D is unresolved. CDR1 LNHNV and CDR2 YYDKDF come from the germline V gene (reference sequence). Between the trimmed V and J ends, which lost 1 base and 3 bases, there was a span of 7 bases. This CDR3 comprises 14 residues.

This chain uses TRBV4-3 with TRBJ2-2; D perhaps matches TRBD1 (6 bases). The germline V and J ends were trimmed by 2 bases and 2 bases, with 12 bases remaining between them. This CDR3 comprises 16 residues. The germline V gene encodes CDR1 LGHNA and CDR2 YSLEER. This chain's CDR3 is CASSQRQGINTGELFF. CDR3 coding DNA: TGCGCCAGCAGCCAACGCCAGGGGATCAACACCGGGGAGCTGTTTTTT.

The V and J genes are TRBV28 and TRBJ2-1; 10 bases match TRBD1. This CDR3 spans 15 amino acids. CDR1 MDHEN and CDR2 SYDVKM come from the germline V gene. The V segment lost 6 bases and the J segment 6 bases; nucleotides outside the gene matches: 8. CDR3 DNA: TGTGCCAGCAGAGAGACAGGGGGCACCCCCAATGAGCAGTTCTTC. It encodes CASRETGGTPNEQFF.

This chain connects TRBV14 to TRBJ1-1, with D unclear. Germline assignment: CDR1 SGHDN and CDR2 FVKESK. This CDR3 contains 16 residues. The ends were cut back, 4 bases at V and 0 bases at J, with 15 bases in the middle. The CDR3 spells CASSPAVPGMNTEAFF. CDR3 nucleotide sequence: TGTGCCAGCAGCCCCGCGGTTCCGGGTATGAACACTGAAGCTTTCTTT.

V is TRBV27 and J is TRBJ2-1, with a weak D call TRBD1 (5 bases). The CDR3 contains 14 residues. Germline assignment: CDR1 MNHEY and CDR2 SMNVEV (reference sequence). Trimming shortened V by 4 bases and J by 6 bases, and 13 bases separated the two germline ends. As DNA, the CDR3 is TGTGCCAGCAGTTGGGCAGGGAACCCCAATGAGCAGTTCTTC. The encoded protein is CASSWAGNPNEQFF.

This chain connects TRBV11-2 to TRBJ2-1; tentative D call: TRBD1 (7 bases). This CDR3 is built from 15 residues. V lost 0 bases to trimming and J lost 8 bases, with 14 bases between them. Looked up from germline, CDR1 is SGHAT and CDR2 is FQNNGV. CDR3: CASSLEGRGADEQFF. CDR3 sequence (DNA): TGTGCCAGCAGCTTAGAGGGCAGGGGGGCGGATGAGCAGTTCTTC.

CDR3 residues: CASSGNREAFF. CDR3 nucleotide sequence: TGTGCCAGCAGTGGCAACAGGGAAGCTTTCTTT. The chain has TRBV6-1 and TRBJ1-1; D may be TRBD1 (5 bases). Trimming took 4 bases from V and 8 from J, leaving 8 bases between them. This CDR3 has 11 residues. The germline CDR1 and CDR2 sequences are MNHNS and SASEGT.

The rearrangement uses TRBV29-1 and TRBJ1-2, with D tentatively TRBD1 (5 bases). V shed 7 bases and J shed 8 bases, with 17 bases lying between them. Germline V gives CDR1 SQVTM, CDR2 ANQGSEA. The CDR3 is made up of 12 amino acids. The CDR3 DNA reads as TGCAGCGGTGAGGGGTCCGATTTGGGCTACACCTTC. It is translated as CSGEGSDLGYTF.

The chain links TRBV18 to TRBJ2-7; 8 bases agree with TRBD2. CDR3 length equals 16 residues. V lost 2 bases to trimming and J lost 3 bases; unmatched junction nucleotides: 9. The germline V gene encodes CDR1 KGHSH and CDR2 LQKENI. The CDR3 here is CASSPLERGMIYEQYF. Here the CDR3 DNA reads TGTGCCAGCTCACCATTGGAGCGGGGGATGATCTACGAGCAGTACTTC.

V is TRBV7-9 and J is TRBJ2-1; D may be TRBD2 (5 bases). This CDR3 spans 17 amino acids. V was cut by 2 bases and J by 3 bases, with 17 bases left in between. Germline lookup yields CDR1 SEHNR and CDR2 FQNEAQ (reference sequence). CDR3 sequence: CASSLFNGSSYYNEQFF. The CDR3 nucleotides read TGTGCCAGCAGCTTATTCAATGGGAGTTCGTACTACAATGAGCAGTTCTTC.

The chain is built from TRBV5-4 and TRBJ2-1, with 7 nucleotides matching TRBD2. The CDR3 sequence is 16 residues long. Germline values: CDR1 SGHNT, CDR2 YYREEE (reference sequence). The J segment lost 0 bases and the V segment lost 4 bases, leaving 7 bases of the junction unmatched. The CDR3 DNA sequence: TGTGCCAGCAGCCCATTTGGCGGGAGCTCCTACAATGAGCAGTTCTTC. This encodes CASSPFGGSSYNEQFF. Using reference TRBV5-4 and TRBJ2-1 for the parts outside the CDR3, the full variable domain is ETGVTQSPTHLIKTRGQQVTLRCSSQSGHNTVSWYQQALGQGPQFIFQYYREEENGRGNFPPRFSGLQFPNYSSELNVNALELDDSALYLCASSPFGGSSYNEQFFGPGTRLTVL.

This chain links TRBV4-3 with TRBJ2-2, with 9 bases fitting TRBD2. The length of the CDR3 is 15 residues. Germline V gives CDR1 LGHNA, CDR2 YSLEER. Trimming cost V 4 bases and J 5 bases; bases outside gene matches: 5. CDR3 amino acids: CASSPGTSGTGELFF. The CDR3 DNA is TGCGCCAGCAGCCCGGGCACTAGCGGGACCGGGGAGCTGTTTTTT.

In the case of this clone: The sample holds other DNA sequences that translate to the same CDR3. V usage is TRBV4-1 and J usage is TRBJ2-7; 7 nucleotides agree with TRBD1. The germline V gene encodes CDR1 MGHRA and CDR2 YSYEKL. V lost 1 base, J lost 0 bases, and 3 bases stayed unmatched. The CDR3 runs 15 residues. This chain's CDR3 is CASSQGQGHSYEQYF. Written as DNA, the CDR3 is TGCGCCAGCAGCCAAGGACAGGGACACTCCTACGAGCAGTACTTC.

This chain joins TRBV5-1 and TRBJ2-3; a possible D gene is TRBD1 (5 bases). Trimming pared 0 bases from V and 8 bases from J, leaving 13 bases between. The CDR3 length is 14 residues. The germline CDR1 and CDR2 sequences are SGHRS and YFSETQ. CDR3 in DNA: TGCGCCAGCAGCTTGGGGGGCGCCCTCGGTACGCAGTATTTT. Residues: CASSLGGALGTQYF.

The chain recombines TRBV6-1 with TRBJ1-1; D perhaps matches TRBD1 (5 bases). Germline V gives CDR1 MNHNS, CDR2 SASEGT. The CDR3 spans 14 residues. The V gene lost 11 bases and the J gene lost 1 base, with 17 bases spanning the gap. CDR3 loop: CAGLDGGKNTEAFF. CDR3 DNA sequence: TGTGCCGGACTAGACGGGGGGAAGAACACTGAAGCTTTCTTT.

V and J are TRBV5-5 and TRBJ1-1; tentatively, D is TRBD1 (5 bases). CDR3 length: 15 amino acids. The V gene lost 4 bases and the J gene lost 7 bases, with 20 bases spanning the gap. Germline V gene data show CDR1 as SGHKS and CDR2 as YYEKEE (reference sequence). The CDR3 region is CASSHNAGRAFEAFF. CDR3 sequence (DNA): TGTGCCAGCAGCCACAACGCGGGACGAGCTTTTGAAGCTTTCTTT.

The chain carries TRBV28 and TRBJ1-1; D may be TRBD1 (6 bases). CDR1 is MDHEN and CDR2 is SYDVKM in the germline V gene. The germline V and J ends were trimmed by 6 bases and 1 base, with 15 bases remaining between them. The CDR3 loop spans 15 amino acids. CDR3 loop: CASSLPAGANTEAFF. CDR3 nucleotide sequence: TGTGCCAGCAGCCTGCCCGCAGGGGCGAACACTGAAGCTTTCTTT.

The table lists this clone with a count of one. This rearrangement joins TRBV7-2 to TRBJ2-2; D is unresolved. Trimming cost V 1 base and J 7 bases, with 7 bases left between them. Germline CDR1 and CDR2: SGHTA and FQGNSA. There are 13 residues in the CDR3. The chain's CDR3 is CASSLGRSGELFF. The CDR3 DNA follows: TGTGCCAGCAGCTTAGGTCGGAGCGGGGAGCTGTTTTTT.

DNA for the CDR3: TGTGCCAGCACCGACTCCGGGACTAGCGACGAGCAGTACTTC. This gives the protein CASTDSGTSDEQYF. The J gene is TRBJ2-7, the V gene TRBV28, with 10 bases lining up with TRBD2. This CDR3 region has 14 residues. Germline CDR1 and CDR2: MDHEN and SYDVKM. V was clipped by 7 bases and J by 5 bases; unmatched bases: 8.

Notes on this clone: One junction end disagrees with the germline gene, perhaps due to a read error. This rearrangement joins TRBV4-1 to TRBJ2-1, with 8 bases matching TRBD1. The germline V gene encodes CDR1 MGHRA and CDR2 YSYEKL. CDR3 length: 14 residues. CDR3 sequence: CASSQAAGGLSAIF. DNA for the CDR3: TGCGCCAGCAGCCAAGCGGCAGGGGGCTTATCCGCGATCTTC.

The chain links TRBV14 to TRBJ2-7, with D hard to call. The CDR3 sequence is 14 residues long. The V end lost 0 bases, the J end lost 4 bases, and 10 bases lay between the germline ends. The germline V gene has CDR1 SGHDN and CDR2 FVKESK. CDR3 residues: CASSQDPVTYEQYF. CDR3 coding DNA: TGTGCCAGCAGCCAAGACCCCGTAACGTACGAGCAGTACTTC.

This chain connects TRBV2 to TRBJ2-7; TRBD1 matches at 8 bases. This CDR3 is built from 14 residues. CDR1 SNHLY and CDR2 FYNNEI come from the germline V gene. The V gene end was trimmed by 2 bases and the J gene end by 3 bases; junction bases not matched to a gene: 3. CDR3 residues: CASSERDRFYEQYF. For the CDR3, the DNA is TGTGCCAGCAGTGAAAGGGACAGGTTCTACGAGCAGTACTTC.

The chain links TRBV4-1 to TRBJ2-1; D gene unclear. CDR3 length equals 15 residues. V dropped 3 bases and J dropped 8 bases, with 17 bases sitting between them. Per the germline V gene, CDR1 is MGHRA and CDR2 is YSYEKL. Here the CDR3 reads CASSHPVLGRYEQFF. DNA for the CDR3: TGCGCCAGCAGCCACCCCGTTCTAGGTCGCTATGAGCAGTTCTTC.

The CDR3: CASSGLEGGTYEQYF. CDR3 DNA: TGTGCCAGCAGTGGTTTGGAGGGGGGGACCTACGAGCAGTACTTC. The chain combines TRBV6-4 with TRBJ2-7; perhaps TRBD2 as D (7 bases). The CDR3 is 15 amino acids. Germline CDR1 MRHNA, CDR2 SNTAGT. The ends were cut back, 4 bases at V and 2 bases at J, with 15 bases in the middle.